The 15 T cell receptor beta chains below come from one sample, sequenced in a study of tissue T cells after allogeneic stem cell transplantation. Only in-frame clones appear in the TCRdb table, and some are missing; sequencing was by immunoSEQ multiplex PCR. The sample includes 20,000 to 25,000 clones, around four fifths of them seen just once. Sequences were derived from tissue from the ileum, sampled at autopsy. The source is a female donor older than 55 with lung cancer.

As concerns this clone: The junction differs from germline at one of its ends, possibly a read error. This chain uses TRBV7-6 with TRBJ2-5; a weak D match, TRBD2 (6 bases). The CDR3 covers 14 residues. Germline values: CDR1 SGHVS, CDR2 FNYEAQ. CDR3 sequence: CASSARGYQETQYF. The CDR3 DNA reads as TGTGCCAGCAGCGCCCGGGGGTACCAAGAGACCCAATACTTC.

The rearrangement links TRBV4-2 to TRBJ2-7; perhaps TRBD1 as D (5 bases). This CDR3 has 15 residues. Trimming cost V 6 bases and J 2 bases, with 17 bases left between them. CDR1 and CDR2 (germline): LGHNA, YNFKEQ. CDR3 sequence: CASRVTDNSPYEQYF. CDR3 in DNA: TGTGCCAGCAGGGTGACAGACAACAGTCCCTACGAGCAGTACTTC.

This clone was counted a few times. The chain has TRBV7-6 and TRBJ2-1; D possibly matches TRBD1 or TRBD2 (5 bases each). V shed 5 bases and J shed 4 bases, with 6 bases lying between them. The length of the CDR3 is 12 residues. Looked up from germline, CDR1 is SGHVS and CDR2 is FNYEAQ. CDR3 in amino acids: CASSGTYNEQFF. CDR3 DNA: TGTGCCAGCAGCGGGACGTACAATGAGCAGTTCTTC.

This chain's CDR3 is CASSSLTPQGSEQYF. CDR3 coding DNA: TGTGCCAGCAGCTCGTTGACACCCCAGGGTAGCGAGCAGTACTTC. V is TRBV28 and J is TRBJ2-7, with a possible D match to TRBD1 (5 bases). V gave up 6 bases and J gave up 6 bases, with 21 bases separating them. CDR3 length: 15 amino acids. Germline V gene sequence: CDR1 MDHEN, CDR2 SYDVKM.

This chain uses TRBV7-8 with TRBJ1-2, with TRBD1 identical over 7 bases. There are 17 residues in the CDR3. Germline CDR1 is SGHVS and CDR2 is FQNEAQ. Trimming removed 5 bases from V and 1 base from J; junction bases left unmatched: 13. The CDR3 is CASSQRGRQRFNYGYTF. The CDR3 bases are TGTGCCAGCAGCCAAAGGGGGCGACAGAGATTTAACTATGGCTACACCTTC.

This clone has just one count. This chain connects TRBV29-1 to TRBJ2-3; D unresolved. Trimming cost V 4 bases and J 4 bases, with 15 bases left between them. There are 14 residues in the CDR3. Germline CDR1 SQVTM, CDR2 ANQGSEA. The chain's CDR3 is CSVATIKGSDTQYF. In DNA form, the CDR3 reads TGCAGCGTTGCTACAATCAAGGGCTCAGATACGCAGTATTTT.

This clone turned up a few times. The J gene is TRBJ1-6, the V gene TRBV6-2 or TRBV6-3; D not certain. Per the germline V gene, CDR1 is MNHEY and CDR2 is SVGEGT. CDR3 size: 17 residues. V lost 6 bases and J lost 7, with 22 bases in between. The CDR3 DNA follows: TGTGCCAGCAGCCGACGGGTGAACAGCCACGAGAATTCACCCCTCCACTTT. It is translated as CASSRRVNSHENSPLHF.

The rearrangement links TRBV24-1 to TRBJ1-1; D is possibly TRBD1 (5 bases). Germline V CDR1 and CDR2: KGHDR, SFDVKD. The CDR3 sequence is 17 residues long. Trimming stripped 3 bases from V and 3 bases from J, with 19 bases between. The CDR3: CATSDTTSGEGYTEAFF. The CDR3 nucleotides read TGTGCCACCAGTGATACGACGTCGGGGGAGGGGTACACTGAAGCTTTCTTT.

The V gene is TRBV5-1, the J gene TRBJ2-3; D perhaps matches TRBD1 (5 bases). Germline-derived CDR1 and CDR2 are SGHRS and YFSETQ. V lost 4 bases and J lost 0, with 9 bases in between. The CDR3 has 14 residues. The CDR3 DNA sequence: TGCGCCAGCAGCCTATGGACAAGCACAGATACGCAGTATTTT. As protein: CASSLWTSTDTQYF.

V gene TRBV7-8 combines with J gene TRBJ2-5; 8 bases are shared with TRBD2. In germline, CDR1 is SGHVS, CDR2 FQNEAQ. The CDR3 contains 16 residues. The V segment lost 1 base and the J segment 5 bases; nucleotides outside the gene matches: 9. The CDR3 reads CASSLGVAGLRETQYF. The CDR3 DNA follows: TGTGCCAGCAGCTTAGGGGTAGCGGGACTGCGCGAGACCCAGTACTTC.

This clone has a single count. Sequence at one end of the junction differs from germline and may be a read error. The J gene is TRBJ1-5, the V gene TRBV19; unclear D gene. The CDR3 length is 15 residues. The germline CDR1 and CDR2 sequences are LNHDA and SQIVND (reference sequence). CDR3 DNA sequence: TGTGCCAGTAGTCCCCTGACGGGCCGCAACCAGCCCCAGCATTTT. Translation: CASSPLTGRNQPQHF.

This sequence joins TRBV2 and TRBJ2-7, with D tentatively TRBD1 (6 bases). CDR3 size: 14 residues. Between the trimmed V and J ends, which lost 7 bases and 2 bases, there was a span of 15 bases. Germline V gene sequence: CDR1 SNHLY, CDR2 FYNNEI. Here the CDR3 reads CASTADQGPYEQYF. DNA for the CDR3: TGTGCCAGCACCGCCGACCAGGGGCCCTACGAGCAGTACTTC.

CDR3 loop: CASSSIKGIHSSYNEQFF. The CDR3 bases are TGTGCCAGCAGCTCCATTAAAGGGATACATTCCTCCTACAATGAGCAGTTCTTC. The chain links TRBV13 to TRBJ2-1; D is unresolved. V was clipped by 4 bases and J by 0 bases, with 19 bases between them. Germline CDR1 and CDR2: PRHDT and FYEKMQ (reference sequence). The CDR3 runs 18 residues.

The chain joins TRBV6-1 to TRBJ2-1; perhaps TRBD2 as D (5 bases). Germline CDR1 MNHNS, CDR2 SASEGT. This CDR3 spans 17 amino acids. V dropped 4 bases and J dropped 0 bases, with 16 bases sitting between them. The CDR3 DNA is TGTGCCAGCAGTGCCTACCCTTTAGGGAGCTCCTACAATGAGCAGTTCTTC. Protein sequence: CASSAYPLGSSYNEQFF.

J is TRBJ1-2 and V is TRBV7-8, with a tentative D call TRBD1 (6 bases). The germline CDR1 and CDR2 sequences are SGHVS and FQNEAQ. The CDR3 has 13 amino acids. Trimming pared 0 bases from V and 6 bases from J, leaving 8 bases between. Here the CDR3 reads CASSLAGGDGYTF. The CDR3 DNA reads as TGTGCCAGCAGCTTAGCTGGGGGCGATGGCTACACCTTC. Filled out from reference TRBV7-8 and TRBJ1-2, the complete variable domain reads GAGVSQSPRYKVAKRGQDVALRCDPISGHVSLFWYQQALGQGPEFLTYFQNEAQLDKSGLPSDRFFAERPEGSVSTLKIQRTQQEDSAVYLCASSLAGGDGYTFGSGTRLTVV.